This T cell receptor beta chain derives from a study of blood T cell repertoires in COVID-19. The length of the CDR3 is 13 residues. The V gene's germline CDR1 is MNHEY and CDR2 SVGEGT. V was shortened by 0 bases and J by 13 bases, with 16 bases between the two germline ends. Using immunoSEQ multiplex PCR, the repertoire was profiled, and TCRdb retains in-frame clones only, with some absent. The data hold around 70,000 clones, with more than 90% observed a single time. J is TRBJ2-7 and V is TRBV6-2 or TRBV6-3; maybe TRBD1 (6 bases). Sequenced sample: peripheral blood. The receptor's source is a human donor in a cohort sampled during active COVID-19. The CDR3 DNA reads as TGTGCCAGCAGTTACTCCCTCGACAGGAACTTCTACTTC. Protein sequence: CASSYSLDRNFYF.